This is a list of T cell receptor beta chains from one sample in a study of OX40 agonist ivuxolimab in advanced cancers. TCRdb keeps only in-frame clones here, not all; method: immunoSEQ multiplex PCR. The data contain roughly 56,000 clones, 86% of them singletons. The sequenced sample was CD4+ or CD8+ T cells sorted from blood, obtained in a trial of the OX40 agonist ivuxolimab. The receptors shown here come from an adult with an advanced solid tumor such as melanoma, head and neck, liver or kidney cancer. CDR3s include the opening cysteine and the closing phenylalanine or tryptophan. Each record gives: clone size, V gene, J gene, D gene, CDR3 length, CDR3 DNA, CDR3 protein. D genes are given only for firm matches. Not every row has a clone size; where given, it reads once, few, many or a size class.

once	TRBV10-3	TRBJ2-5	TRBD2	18	TGTGCCATCAGTGAGTCCCCTGGACTAGCGGGGGCCCAAGAGACCCAGTACTTC	CAISESPGLAGAQETQYF
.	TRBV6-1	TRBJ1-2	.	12	TGTGCCAGATCCCAGGGAAACTATGGCTACACCTTC	CARSQGNYGYTF
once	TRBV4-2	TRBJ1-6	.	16	TGTGCCAGCAGCCCCACCCGGGACAAATATAATTCACCCCTCCACTTT	CASSPTRDKYNSPLHF
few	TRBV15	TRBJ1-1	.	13	TGTGCCACCAGCAGACCGCCGACGGTTGAAGCTTTCTTT	CATSRPPTVEAFF
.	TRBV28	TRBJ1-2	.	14	TGTGCCAGCAGTCCGAGTGTGCACAACTATGGCTACACCTTC	CASSPSVHNYGYTF
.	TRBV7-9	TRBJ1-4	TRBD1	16	TGTGCCAGCAGCCCCACAGGGGGCGCTGGGAACGCAAAACTGTTTTTT	CASSPTGGAGNAKLFF
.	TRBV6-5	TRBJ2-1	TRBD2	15	TGTGCCAGCAGTTCCCCTAGCGGGGGCCTCAATGAGCAGTTCTTC	CASSSPSGGLNEQFF
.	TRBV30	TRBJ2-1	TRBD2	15	TGTGCCTGCCCCAGACTAGCGGGGGGGTCATGGGAGCAGTTCTTC	CACPRLAGGSWEQFF
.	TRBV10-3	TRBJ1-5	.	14	TGTGCCATCAGTAGTCGAGGGGACAATCAGCCCCAGCATTTT	CAISSRGDNQPQHF
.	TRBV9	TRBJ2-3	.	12	TGTGCCAGCAGCGTAGAAGGGGATACGCAGTATTTT	CASSVEGDTQYF
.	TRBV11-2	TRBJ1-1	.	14	TGTGCCAGCAGCTTAGGCAGGGGGAACACTGAAGCTTTCTTT	CASSLGRGNTEAFF
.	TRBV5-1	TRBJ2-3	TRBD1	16	TGCGCCAGCAGCTTGGCCCTTGGACAGGGGGGAGATACGCAGTATTTT	CASSLALGQGGDTQYF
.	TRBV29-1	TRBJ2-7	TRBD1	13	TGCAGCGTAGCCCGGGACAGGTCATACGAGCAGTACTTC	CSVARDRSYEQYF
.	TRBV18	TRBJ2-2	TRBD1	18	TGTGCCAGCTCATTTCGCCGGGACAGGGGAACTCTCACCGGGGAGCTGTTTTTT	CASSFRRDRGTLTGELFF
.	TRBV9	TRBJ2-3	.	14	TGTGCCAGCAGCGTGTACAGGGACACAGATACGCAGTATTTT	CASSVYRDTDTQYF
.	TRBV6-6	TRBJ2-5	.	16	TGTGCCAGCTGCCGCTCGGTCGGGACTGTCCAAGAGACCCAGTACTTC	CASCRSVGTVQETQYF
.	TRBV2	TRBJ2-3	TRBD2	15	TGTGCCAGCAGTGAGAGACTAGCGGGGACAGATACGCAGTATTTT	CASSERLAGTDTQYF
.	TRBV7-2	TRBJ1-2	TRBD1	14	TGTGCCAGCAGCCCGGGACAGGGGGACGGTGGCTACACCTTC	CASSPGQGDGGYTF
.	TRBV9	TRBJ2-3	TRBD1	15	TGTGCCAGCAGCGGAGGGACAGCTAGCACAGATACGCAGTATTTT	CASSGGTASTDTQYF
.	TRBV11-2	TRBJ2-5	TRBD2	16	TGTGCCAGCAGCTTAGGTCGGACTAGCGGCCTGGGGGCCCAGTACTTC	CASSLGRTSGLGAQYF
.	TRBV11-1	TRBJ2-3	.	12	TGTGCCAGCAGCCGAAGCGGAGATACGCAGTATTTT	CASSRSGDTQYF
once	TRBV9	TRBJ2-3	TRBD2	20	TGTGCCAGCAGCGGACGGACTAGCGGGGGGGCCTATATGAGGGCAGATACGCAGTATTTT	CASSGRTSGGAYMRADTQYF
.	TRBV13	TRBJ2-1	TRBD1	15	TGTGCCAGCAGGAACCGGGACAGGGCCTACAATGAGCAGTTCTTC	CASRNRDRAYNEQFF
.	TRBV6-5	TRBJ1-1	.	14	TGTGCCAGCAGCGAATATCCAGAGAACACTGAAGCTTTCTTT	CASSEYPENTEAFF
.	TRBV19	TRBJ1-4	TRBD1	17	TGTGCCAGTAGTAGGAGACAGGGGCCCTCTACTAATGAAAAACTGTTTTTT	CASSRRQGPSTNEKLFF
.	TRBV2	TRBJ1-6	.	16	TGTGCCAGCAGCCCACCGGACAGTAACCTTAATTCACCCCTCCACTTT	CASSPPDSNLNSPLHF
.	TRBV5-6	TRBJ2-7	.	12	TGTGCCAGCAGCTCCTTCTCCTACGAGCAGTACTTC	CASSSFSYEQYF
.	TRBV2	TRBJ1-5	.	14	TGTGCCAGCAGTGAAACAACAGCTAATCAGCCCCAGCATTTT	CASSETTANQPQHF
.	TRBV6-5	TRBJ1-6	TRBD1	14	TGTGCCAGCACCCGACAGGGGAGGAATTCACCCCTCCACTTT	CASTRQGRNSPLHF
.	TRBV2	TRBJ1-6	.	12	TGTGCCAGCAGTGCCCCTCTAACTCCCCTCCACTTT	CASSAPLTPLHF
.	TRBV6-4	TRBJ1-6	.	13	TGTGCCAGCAGTGACGTAGAGGGGTCACCCCTCCACTTT	CASSDVEGSPLHF
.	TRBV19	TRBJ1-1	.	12	TGTGCCAGTAGTTCACAGGGCTTTGAAGCTTTCTTT	CASSSQGFEAFF
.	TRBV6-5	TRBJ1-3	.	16	TGTGCCAGCAGTTACTCGATACCAAGCTCTGGAAACACCATATATTTT	CASSYSIPSSGNTIYF
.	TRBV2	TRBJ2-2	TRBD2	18	TGTGCCAGCAGTGAGTCGTCTAGCGGGGTCCGGAGGACCGGGGAGCTGTTTTTT	CASSESSSGVRRTGELFF
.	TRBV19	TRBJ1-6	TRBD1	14	TGTGCCAGTAGCAGGGGGGAGGTGGATTCACCCCTCCACTTT	CASSRGEVDSPLHF
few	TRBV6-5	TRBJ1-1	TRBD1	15	TGTGCCAGCAGTACGTGGACAGGGCGCGGGACTGAAGCTTTCTTT	CASSTWTGRGTEAFF
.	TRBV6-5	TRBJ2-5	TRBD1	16	TGTGCCAGCAGTTACTCCCGGACAGGGGGGTTGCAGACCCAGTACTTC	CASSYSRTGGLQTQYF
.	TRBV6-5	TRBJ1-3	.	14	TGTGCCAGCAGTTACTCGGGCGGAGGAAACACCATATATTTT	CASSYSGGGNTIYF
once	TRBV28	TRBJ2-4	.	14	TGTGCCAGCAGTTTTGGGCCCGCCAAAAACATTCAGTACTTC	CASSFGPAKNIQYF
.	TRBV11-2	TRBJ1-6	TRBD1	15	TGTGCCAGCAGTTCATTCAGGGGGAGTGAGTCACCCCTCCACTTT	CASSSFRGSESPLHF
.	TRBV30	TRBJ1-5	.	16	TGTGCCTGGAGTGTACGAGGGAGGAGTTCCAATCAGCCCCAGCATTTT	CAWSVRGRSSNQPQHF
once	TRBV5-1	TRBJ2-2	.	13	TGCGCCAGCAGCTTCGGGCAGGCCGGGGAGCTGTTTTTT	CASSFGQAGELFF
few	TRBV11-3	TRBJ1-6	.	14	TGTGCCAGCAGCCCCGCCGGGACAAATTCACCCCTCCACTTT	CASSPAGTNSPLHF
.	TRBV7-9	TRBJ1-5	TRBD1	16	TGTGCCAGCAGCTTTGGGGACAGGGGGACCAATCAGCCCCAGCATTTT	CASSFGDRGTNQPQHF
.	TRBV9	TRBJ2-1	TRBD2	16	TGTGCCAGCAGCGGGTCTAGCGGGGGGACGCCTAATGAGCAGTTCTTC	CASSGSSGGTPNEQFF
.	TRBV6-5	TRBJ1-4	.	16	TGTGCCAGCAGTTACTCGACAGGAGCGACTAATGAAAAACTGTTTTTT	CASSYSTGATNEKLFF
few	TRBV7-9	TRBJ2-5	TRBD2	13	TGTGCCAGCAGCTTATGGGGAGGGGAGACCCAGTACTTC	CASSLWGGETQYF
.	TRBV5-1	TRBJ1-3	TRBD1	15	TGCGCCAGCAGCTTAGCCGGGACAGCTGGAAACACCATATATTTT	CASSLAGTAGNTIYF
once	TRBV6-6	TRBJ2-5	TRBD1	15	TGTGCCAGCAGTAGGGGACAGGACAGTCAAGAGACCCAGTACTTC	CASSRGQDSQETQYF
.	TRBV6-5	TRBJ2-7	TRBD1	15	TGTGCCAGCAGCAACCCAGGACAGGGGCTTTACGAGCAGTACTTC	CASSNPGQGLYEQYF
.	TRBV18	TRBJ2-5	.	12	TGTGCCAGCTCACCAACAGACGAGACCCAGTACTTC	CASSPTDETQYF
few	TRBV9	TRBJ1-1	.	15	TGTGCCAGCAGCGGGGAGGGACTTATGAACACTGAAGCTTTCTTT	CASSGEGLMNTEAFF
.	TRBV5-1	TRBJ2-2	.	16	TGCGCCAGCAGCTTCGATGCGACGGAGAACACCGGGGAGCTGTTTTTT	CASSFDATENTGELFF
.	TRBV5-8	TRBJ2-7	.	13	TGTGCCAGCAGCCGGGGGAGGATCTACGAGCAGTACTTC	CASSRGRIYEQYF
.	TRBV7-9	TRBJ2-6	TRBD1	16	TGTGCCAGCAGCTACACCAGGGGGTCTGGGGCCAACGTCCTGACTTTC	CASSYTRGSGANVLTF